These T cell receptor beta chains were read from a single sample in a study of CD8+CD57+ T cells in acquired aplastic anemia. Via MiXCR, TCRdb re-called the reads, giving one row per CDR3 protein. Among about 190,000 distinct CDR3 sequences listed, 64% were seen once. Material: sorted CD4+, CD8+, or CD8+CD57+ T cells (not recorded which) from PBMCs. These receptors were taken from a human donor with severe aplastic anemia or a healthy control (not recorded which). The CDR3 runs from the conserved cysteine through the conserved F or W. The D gene is left open where the match is weak. Not every row has a clone size; where given, it reads once, few, many or a size class.

-	TRBV5-6	TRBD2	TRBJ2-2	CASSSASGGAFGELFF	TGTGCCAGCAGCTCGGCTAGCGGGGGGGCTTTCGGGGAGCTGTTTTTT
-	TRBV7-8	-	TRBJ2-7	CASSVLSGDEQYF	TGTGCCAGCAGCGTATTGTCAGGGGACGAGCAGTACTTC
many	TRBV10-3	TRBD1	TRBJ2-2	CATEDRVIGELFF	TGTGCCACGGAGGACAGGGTTATCGGGGAGCTGTTTTTT
-	TRBV20-1	-	TRBJ2-7	CSARRQTAYEQYF	TGCAGTGCTAGGCGACAGACGGCCTACGAGCAGTACTTC
-	TRBV20-1	-	TRBJ2-7	CSAPVGGGEQYF	TGCAGTGCTCCGGTCGGTGGCGGCGAGCAGTACTTC
-	TRBV7-2	TRBD2	TRBJ2-5	CASSGGGTDTDTQYF	TGTGCCAGCAGCGGGGGGGGGACTGACACAGATACGCAGTACTTC
-	TRBV7-3	-	TRBJ1-1	CASSFERGQGWTEAFF	TGTGCTAGCAGCTTCGAGAGAGGGCAGGGGTGGACTGAAGCTTTCTTT
-	TRBV6-4	TRBD1	TRBJ1-2	CASSPQGATYGYTF	TGTGCCAGCAGTCCACAGGGGGCGACCTATGGCTACACCTTC
few	TRBV6-1	-	TRBJ2-7	CASSEAGPSYERYF	TGTGCCAGCAGTGAAGCGGGGCCCTCCTACGAGCGGTACTTC
-	TRBV14	-	TRBJ2-6	CASSQGWSLANVLTF	TGTGCCAGCAGCCAAGGGTGGTCTCTGGCCAACGTCCTGACTTTC
-	TRBV20-1	-	TRBJ1-2	CSARDQGGDYGYTF	TGCAGTGCTAGAGATCAGGGAGGGGACTATGGCTACACCTTC
-	TRBV9	TRBD1	TRBJ2-5	CASSVASTGAQETQYF	TGTGCCAGCAGCGTAGCTTCGACAGGGGCACAAGAGACCCAGTACTTC
-	TRBV19	-	TRBJ1-5	CASTSDSTYQPQHF	TGTGCCAGTACCTCAGACAGCACTTATCAGCCCCAGCATTTT
-	TRBV7-6	-	TRBJ2-1	CASSFGIADEQFF	TGTGCCAGCAGCTTCGGGATCGCGGATGAGCAGTTCTTC
-	TRBV9	-	TRBJ1-2	CASSPRDTGHGYTF	TGTGCCAGCAGCCCACGGGACACGGGTCATGGCTACACCTTC
-	TRBV7-3	-	TRBJ2-7	CASSLGANTGEQYF	TGTGCCAGCAGCTTAGGAGCCAATACGGGCGAGCAGTACTTC
-	TRBV14	-	TRBJ2-7	CASSHLQGYEQYF	TGTGCCAGCAGCCACCTACAGGGCTACGAGCAGTACTTC
many	TRBV10-2	TRBD2	TRBJ2-5	CASSEAAGGSGFGETQYF	TGCGCCAGCAGTGAAGCAGCGGGGGGGTCCGGGTTCGGAGAGACCCAGTACTTC
-	TRBV24-1	-	TRBJ2-7	CATSDSGDTGELYF	TGTGCCACCAGTGACTCGGGAGATACCGGGGAGCTGTACTTC
-	TRBV7-6	-	TRBJ2-5	CASSLAPTNSETQYF	TGTGCCAGCAGCTTAGCTCCGACCAATTCTGAGACCCAGTACTTC
-	TRBV11-2	-	TRBJ1-1	CASSQAGRAITEAFF	TGTGCCAGCAGCCAGGCGGGACGGGCGATTACTGAAGCTTTCTTT
once	TRBV4-3	-	TRBJ1-1	CASSSRAHHTEAFF	TGCGCCAGCAGCTCCAGGGCCCATCACACTGAAGCTTTCTTT
many	TRBV6-6	-	TRBJ2-7	CASSYEGTYEQYF	TGTGCCAGCAGTTACGAGGGGACTTACGAGCAGTACTTC
-	TRBV29-1	TRBD2	TRBJ2-1	CSVRPGGEGEQFF	TGCAGCGTTCGTCCGGGAGGAGAGGGTGAGCAGTTCTTC
once	TRBV6-2/TRBV6-3	TRBD1	TRBJ1-6	CATTSGGMDHSPLHF	TGTGCCACCACCTCAGGGGGAATGGACCATTCACCCCTCCACTTT
-	TRBV24-1	-	TRBJ1-2	CATSDSGRGGYGYTF	TGTGCCACCAGTGATTCCGGACGTGGTGGCTATGGCTACACCTTC
-	TRBV20-1	TRBD2	TRBJ2-7	CSTESSGSGYEQYF	TGCAGTACAGAGTCCAGCGGGAGCGGCTACGAGCAGTACTTC
-	TRBV5-1	-	TRBJ2-1	CASSLATMGTNEQFF	TGCGCCAGCAGCTTGGCCACAATGGGAACGAATGAGCAGTTCTTC
many	TRBV7-9	-	TRBJ1-1	CASSSGLMNTEAFF	TGTGCCAGCAGCTCGGGACTCATGAACACTGAAGCTTTCTTT
many	TRBV2	-	TRBJ2-1	CASSDARQVLNEQFF	TGTGCCAGCAGTGACGCGCGACAGGTTCTGAATGAGCAGTTCTTC
once	TRBV25-1	-	TRBJ2-7	CASSPGGDRVEQYF	TGTGCCAGCAGCCCCGGGGGGGACAGGGTCGAGCAGTACTTC
-	TRBV5-5	-	TRBJ2-2	CASSLILGTNTGELFF	TGTGCCAGCAGCTTGATTTTGGGGACGAACACCGGGGAGCTGTTTTTT
-	TRBV7-9	-	TRBJ2-7	CASSLRETGASYEQYF	TGTGCCAGCAGCTTGCGGGAGACAGGGGCCTCCTACGAGCAGTACTTC
-	TRBV19	-	TRBJ2-7	CATSGTLRTTYEQYF	TGTGCCACATCCGGGACCCTACGCACAACTTACGAGCAGTACTTC
-	TRBV7-9	-	TRBJ1-4	CASSRLATNEKLFF	TGTGCCAGCAGCAGACTTGCAACTAATGAAAAACTGTTTTTT
-	TRBV10-3	-	TRBJ2-3	CAISELEGVADTQYF	TGTGCCATCAGTGAACTAGAGGGGGTCGCAGATACGCAGTATTTT
many	TRBV5-8	TRBD1	TRBJ1-5	CASSYHRGYQPQHF	TGTGCCAGCAGCTACCACAGGGGGTATCAGCCCCAGCATTTT
many	TRBV24-1	-	TRBJ2-7	CATSDLEATRQYF	TGTGCCACCAGTGATTTGGAGGCTACGAGGCAGTACTTC
-	TRBV5-1	TRBD1	TRBJ2-1	CASSWTRDRDSYNEQFF	TGCGCCAGCAGCTGGACTAGGGACAGGGATTCCTACAATGAGCAGTTCTTC
many	TRBV6-1	TRBD1	TRBJ2-7	CASSGSQGLAYEQYF	TGTGCCAGCAGTGGATCACAGGGGCTGGCTTACGAGCAGTACTTC
once	TRBV7-9	TRBD2	TRBJ2-1	CASSPRAGGPDEQFF	TGTGCCAGCAGCCCCAGGGCGGGGGGGCCGGATGAGCAGTTCTTC